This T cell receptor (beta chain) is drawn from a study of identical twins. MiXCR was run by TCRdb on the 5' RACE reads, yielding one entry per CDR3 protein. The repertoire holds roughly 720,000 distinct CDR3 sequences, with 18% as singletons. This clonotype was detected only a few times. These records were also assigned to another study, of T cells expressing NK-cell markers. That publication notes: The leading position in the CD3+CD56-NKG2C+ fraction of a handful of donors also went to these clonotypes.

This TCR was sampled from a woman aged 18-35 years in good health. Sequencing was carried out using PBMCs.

The CDR3 DNA reads as TGTGCCAGCAGGATGATTAGCGGGAGAGAGACCCAGTACTTC. Amino acid sequence: CASRMISGRETQYF. The chain is built from TRBV5-6 and TRBJ2-5, with 9 nucleotides matching TRBD2. V lost 5 bases, J lost 4 bases, and 6 bases stayed unmatched. The CDR3 has 14 amino acids. Germline lookup yields CDR1 SGHDT and CDR2 YYEEEE.